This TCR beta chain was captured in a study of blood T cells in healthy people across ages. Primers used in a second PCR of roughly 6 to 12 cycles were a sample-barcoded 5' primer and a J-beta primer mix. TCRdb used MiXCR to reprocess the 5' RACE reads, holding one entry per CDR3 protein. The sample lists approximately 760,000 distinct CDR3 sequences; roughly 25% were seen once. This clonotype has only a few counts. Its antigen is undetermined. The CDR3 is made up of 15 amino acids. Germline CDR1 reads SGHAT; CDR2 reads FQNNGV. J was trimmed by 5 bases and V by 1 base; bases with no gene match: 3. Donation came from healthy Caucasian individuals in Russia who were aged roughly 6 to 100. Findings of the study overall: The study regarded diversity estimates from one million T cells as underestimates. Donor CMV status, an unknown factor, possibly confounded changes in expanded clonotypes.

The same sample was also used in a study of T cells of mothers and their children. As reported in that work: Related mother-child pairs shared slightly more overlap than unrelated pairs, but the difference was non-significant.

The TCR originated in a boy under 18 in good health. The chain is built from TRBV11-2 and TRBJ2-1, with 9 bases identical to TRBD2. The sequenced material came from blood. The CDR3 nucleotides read TGTGCCAGCAGCTTAGCCCCTAGCGGGAACAATGAGCAGTTCTTC. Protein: CASSLAPSGNNEQFF.